This record looks at one TCR beta chain sequence and its context. Its binding antigen is unknown. Base-call qualities are not available, and no considerably larger clone is one nucleotide away. TCR CDR3 regions were amplified from genomic DNA by multiplex PCR using the deep immunoSEQ assay. Extracted genomic DNA from each cell subset was spread evenly across all wells of several immunoSEQ 96-well plates, with each plate serving as a replicate. For sorted subsets, approximately 200 ng of genomic DNA, equivalent to about 30,000 T cell genomes, went into each replicate PCR. The purified libraries were quantified using a Qubit 3.0 fluorometer, sized with a Bioanalyzer 2100, and then quantified again using the KAPA Library Quantification kit. Every immunoSEQ 96-well plate was sequenced on a separate single-read 150-cycle Illumina NextSeq 550 flow cell. As for how the authors treated the data: Because the immunoSEQ output included only junctional sequences and no quality scores, the filtering could not be the same as the filtering used for full-length reads. To assign V/J genes and CDR3, sequences were annotated using PyIR, a Python wrapper for IgBLAST v1.9, with IMGT germline references. Any read was removed if the V/J assignment was weak (E-value above 1e-6), the CDR3 was missing, or the read contained stop codons, out-of-frame junctions, or ambiguous translated residues. V3J clonotypes were defined as sequences sharing an identical inferred V gene, J gene, and CDR3 amino acid sequence. Percentage overlap between repertoires was computed as shared unique clonotypes divided by the size of the smaller repertoire. RTK rarefaction, the Chao1 estimator, and Recon v2.1 estimates of unobserved clonotypes were used to assess repertoire richness. For all TCRbeta clonotypes obtained by the gDNA method from a few donors, generation probabilities were computed with OLGA. TCRdb's version of the immuneACCESS table is confined to in-frame rearrangements and falls short of the full clone set. An unresolved V gene accounts for under half of the shortfall where checked; the remainder is of unknown origin. The DNA was the basis for D and trimming; V, J and clone size are from that table. The sample data list roughly 590,000 clones, and 95% to 96% of these were observed just once. The top ten hold 0.09% to 0.13% of the sample.

Via the germline V gene (reference sequence), CDR1 is SGHNT and CDR2 YYREEE. The CDR3 spans 16 residues, from the cysteine through the phenylalanine. Only the CDR3 part of the read is kept: 48 bases, read in frame from the first base. Germline trimming amounts to 4 bases on V and 4 bases on J, with 14 as the count of junction bases outside the gene matches. This sample stems from a study of shared clonotypes between healthy human individuals (dated by TCRdb to the early 2020s). Study-level background: The cohort comprised a couple of women and a few men aged 18 to 49 years. To increase sequencing depth and limit assay-specific biases, TCR repertoire library preparation and sequencing were carried out by different laboratories using diverse techniques. Between about 0.8 and 9 billion PBMCs per donor were obtained by leukapheresis. To estimate repertoire size and how much clonotype sharing occurs between individuals, the study deeply sequenced the blood TCR repertoires of five or six healthy adults. Per donor, three plates each were used for CD4 naive and CD4 memory, two for CD8 naive, and one for CD8 memory.

Here is what the overall study found, with its caveats: When several donors were compared, the shared fraction of clonotypes was about 5.4% for naive CD4, more than 3% for naive CD8, roughly 2.3% for memory CD4, and 0.4% for memory CD8. Compared with non-shared clonotypes, clonotypes shared by all four sorted-subset donors had higher generation probabilities. Based on pairwise subsampling, the degree of clonotype sharing among donors was expected to be affected by sequencing depth. Even with the large sequencing depth, rarefaction of the sorted-subset datasets indicated that sequencing was incomplete. Estimated clonotype richness was generally larger for naive than for memory subsets. Sampling was limited to blood, and TCR repertoires in tissue likely differ from TCR repertoires in blood. Because the study included only a small number of donors, the genetic and exposure-history diversity represented was limited.

For the CD8 naive samples, CD45RO-negative cells were positively selected for CCR7, yielding a CD45RA+CCR7+ population from which TemRA cells were excluded. The donors were healthy, HIV-negative adults who had no recently reported acute infections or vaccinations. Only Caucasian adults living in Nashville, Tennessee, USA were represented among the donors. After blood collection by leukapheresis, PBMCs were isolated using Ficoll-Histopaque density gradient centrifugation and then cryopreserved in the vapor phase of liquid nitrogen. Analytical flow cytometry was used to check the purity and quantity of every magnetically sorted T cell population. From each sorted fraction, genomic DNA was isolated and quantified by UV absorbance on a Nanodrop 2000c.

The sequenced sample consisted of naive CD8+ T cells sorted from blood. The cell subset or site label of this sample denotes: CD45RA+CCR7+. The rearrangement combines TRBV5-4 with TRBJ2-7, and 7 junction bases match TRBD2. The sequence derives from a woman in her twenties or thirties in good health. The CDR3 region: CASSPRSSGEGYEQYF. The DNA reads TGTGCCAGCAGCCCTCGGTCCAGCGGGGAGGGTTACGAGCAGTACTTC.